This T cell receptor (beta chain) was sequenced during a study of blood T cell repertoires in COVID-19. Study-level information: The cDNA or gDNA used as material had been derived from T cells, B-cell-depleted T cells, or PBMCs.

Germline CDR1 and CDR2: LNHDA and SQIVND (reference sequence). V was pared by 5 bases and J by 6 bases, with 3 bases of the junction left unmatched. CDR3 length: 13 amino acids. The count of this clone is one. TCRdb keeps only in-frame clones here, not all; method: immunoSEQ multiplex PCR. The sample shows some 45,000 clones, approximately 80% of them seen only once. The receptor was isolated from a woman aged 60-70 years with acute or convalescent COVID-19. The source material was peripheral blood. The V and J genes are TRBV19 and TRBJ2-4, with TRBD2 matching over 8 bases. CDR3 sequence (DNA): TGTGCCAGTAGTGGCCGGGAGGGAAACATTCAGTACTTC. Amino acid sequence: CASSGREGNIQYF.